This section outlines one T cell receptor (beta chain) sequence together with its context. This clonotype came up many times. Its antigen is not yet known. Base qualities are not at hand, and no much larger clone is one base apart. The healthy controls were volunteers from blood banks in Maryland, USA. Libraries from unsorted PBMCs were made from 2 million PBMCs kept in RNAlater at -80 degrees C until RNA extraction. Peripheral blood was subjected to Ficoll-Hypaque density gradient centrifugation to isolate PBMCs, which were then cryopreserved in liquid nitrogen. This sample was included in a study of neurological immune-mediated disorders (dated by TCRdb to the late 2010s). For the wider study: The study compared peripheral blood TCR-beta repertoires of HTLV-I-associated myelopathy (HAM/TSP) patients, multiple sclerosis patients and healthy controls using UMI-based sequencing. Of the approximately 70 subjects in the cohort, some 15 were HAM/TSP patients, some 35 were multiple sclerosis patients, and some 20 were healthy controls. Longitudinal samples, technical triplicates and paired sorted CD4+ and CD8+ T-cell subsets, alongside PBMC samples, were included among the approximately 100 TCR-beta libraries. Broader findings and caveats from the paper: TCR clonal expansion was greatest in HAM/TSP patients and smallest in MS patients, who ranked below even healthy controls. Expanded clones from different subjects shared no identical CDR3 amino acid sequences, which suggests that TCR-beta repertoires were private in all groups.

To synthesize cDNA, template-switch 5'RACE was performed with a primer carrying a 10-nucleotide random unique molecular identifier so that each TCR transcript was tagged. Over 190 million TCR-beta sequences, covering 15-18 subjects, were produced in each sequencing run. The RNeasy kit was used to extract total RNA. The KAPA Real-time Library Amplification kit was used to amplify TCR-beta VDJ regions with primers targeting the TCR constant region and the 5'RACE anchor. A first PCR added sample indexes and Illumina adaptors, after which a second PCR increased the library yield. After purification with Ampure beads, the TCR product of roughly 650 bp was size-selected on a 2% E-gel SizeSelection system. Before pooling, library quality was assessed on a Bioanalyzer, concentration was determined with Qubit, and library quantification was performed with the Kapa Library Quantification kit. An Illumina HiSeq 2500 sequenced the libraries paired-end 2 x 150 bp. To increase sequence diversity, about 25-30% phiX was spiked into each library pool. As for how the authors treated the data: The quality-filtered reads were processed with the UMI-based MiGEC pipeline, whose error correction step removed more than 80% of the raw TCR sequences. IMGT germline references were used for alignment of VDJ genes, and clonotypes were defined by a unique CDR3 amino acid sequence together with V-J genes. Clonal expansion, Shannon diversity and CDR3 relatedness were evaluated with VDJtools (CalcPairwiseDistances, ClusterSamples), while phylogenetic trees were built in CLCbio workbench. Clones with at least 8 unique UMIs were defined as expanded, with this threshold being based on coefficient-of-variation modelling across technical triplicates. The public sequencing data were trimmed at Q25 with fastp and processed into clonotypes with MiXCR by TCRdb, which kept only in-frame beta chains. Identical CDR3 proteins give one entry, which carries the most common genes and DNA. These V and J calls originate from TCRdb's pipeline instead of the authors' own analysis. The sample includes 80,000 or so distinct CDR3 sequences, with 9.4% observed a single time. The leading ten clones occupy about 1.7% of the sample.

The specimen sequenced was PBMCs. The origin of this receptor is a man aged 50 to 60 in good health.

The encoded CDR3 is CASSYGPNSPLHF. The base sequence is TGTGCCAGCAGTTACGGACCTAATTCACCCCTCCACTTT. Recombination joined TRBV6-6 with TRBJ1-6, with the D gene not clear enough to name. The CDR3 runs 13 residues from the cysteine to the phenylalanine. Only CDR3 DNA is held: 39 bases, read in frame from base 1. V is clipped by 2 bases and J by 6 bases, and the sequence between their germline boundaries is 5 bases long. Sequences MNHNY (CDR1) and SVGAGI (CDR2) are obtained from the germline V gene (reference sequence).